This T cell receptor beta chain was profiled in a study of blood T cells in healthy people across ages. Study-level results: Naive and antigen-experienced cells could not be conclusively compared, given unsorted PBMCs.

The table lists this clonotype with a few counts. No antigen is known for it. The use of a sample-barcoded 5' primer and a J-beta primer mix characterized a second PCR of 7 to 11 cycles. One entry per CDR3 protein results from TCRdb running MiXCR on the 5' RACE reads. The sample has 1.5 million to 2 million distinct CDR3 sequences, roughly two fifths seen once. Germline V CDR1 and CDR2: MGHDK, SYGVNS. V lost 5 bases and J lost 4, with 16 bases in between. The CDR3 totals 15 residues. Sequencing was performed on blood. The chain recombines TRBV25-1 with TRBJ2-3, with D hard to call. The TCR sequence derives from a human donor in good health. CDR3 region: CASSPLNEYSDTQYF. In DNA form, the CDR3 reads TGTGCCAGCAGTCCCCTGAATGAGTATTCAGATACGCAGTATTTT. The whole variable domain, remainder taken from reference TRBV25-1 and TRBJ2-3, is EADIYQTPRYLVIGTGKKITLECSQTMGHDKMYWYQQDPGMELHLIHYSYGVNSTEKGDLSSESTVSRIRTEHFPLTLESARPSHTSQYLCASSPLNEYSDTQYFGPGTRLTVL.